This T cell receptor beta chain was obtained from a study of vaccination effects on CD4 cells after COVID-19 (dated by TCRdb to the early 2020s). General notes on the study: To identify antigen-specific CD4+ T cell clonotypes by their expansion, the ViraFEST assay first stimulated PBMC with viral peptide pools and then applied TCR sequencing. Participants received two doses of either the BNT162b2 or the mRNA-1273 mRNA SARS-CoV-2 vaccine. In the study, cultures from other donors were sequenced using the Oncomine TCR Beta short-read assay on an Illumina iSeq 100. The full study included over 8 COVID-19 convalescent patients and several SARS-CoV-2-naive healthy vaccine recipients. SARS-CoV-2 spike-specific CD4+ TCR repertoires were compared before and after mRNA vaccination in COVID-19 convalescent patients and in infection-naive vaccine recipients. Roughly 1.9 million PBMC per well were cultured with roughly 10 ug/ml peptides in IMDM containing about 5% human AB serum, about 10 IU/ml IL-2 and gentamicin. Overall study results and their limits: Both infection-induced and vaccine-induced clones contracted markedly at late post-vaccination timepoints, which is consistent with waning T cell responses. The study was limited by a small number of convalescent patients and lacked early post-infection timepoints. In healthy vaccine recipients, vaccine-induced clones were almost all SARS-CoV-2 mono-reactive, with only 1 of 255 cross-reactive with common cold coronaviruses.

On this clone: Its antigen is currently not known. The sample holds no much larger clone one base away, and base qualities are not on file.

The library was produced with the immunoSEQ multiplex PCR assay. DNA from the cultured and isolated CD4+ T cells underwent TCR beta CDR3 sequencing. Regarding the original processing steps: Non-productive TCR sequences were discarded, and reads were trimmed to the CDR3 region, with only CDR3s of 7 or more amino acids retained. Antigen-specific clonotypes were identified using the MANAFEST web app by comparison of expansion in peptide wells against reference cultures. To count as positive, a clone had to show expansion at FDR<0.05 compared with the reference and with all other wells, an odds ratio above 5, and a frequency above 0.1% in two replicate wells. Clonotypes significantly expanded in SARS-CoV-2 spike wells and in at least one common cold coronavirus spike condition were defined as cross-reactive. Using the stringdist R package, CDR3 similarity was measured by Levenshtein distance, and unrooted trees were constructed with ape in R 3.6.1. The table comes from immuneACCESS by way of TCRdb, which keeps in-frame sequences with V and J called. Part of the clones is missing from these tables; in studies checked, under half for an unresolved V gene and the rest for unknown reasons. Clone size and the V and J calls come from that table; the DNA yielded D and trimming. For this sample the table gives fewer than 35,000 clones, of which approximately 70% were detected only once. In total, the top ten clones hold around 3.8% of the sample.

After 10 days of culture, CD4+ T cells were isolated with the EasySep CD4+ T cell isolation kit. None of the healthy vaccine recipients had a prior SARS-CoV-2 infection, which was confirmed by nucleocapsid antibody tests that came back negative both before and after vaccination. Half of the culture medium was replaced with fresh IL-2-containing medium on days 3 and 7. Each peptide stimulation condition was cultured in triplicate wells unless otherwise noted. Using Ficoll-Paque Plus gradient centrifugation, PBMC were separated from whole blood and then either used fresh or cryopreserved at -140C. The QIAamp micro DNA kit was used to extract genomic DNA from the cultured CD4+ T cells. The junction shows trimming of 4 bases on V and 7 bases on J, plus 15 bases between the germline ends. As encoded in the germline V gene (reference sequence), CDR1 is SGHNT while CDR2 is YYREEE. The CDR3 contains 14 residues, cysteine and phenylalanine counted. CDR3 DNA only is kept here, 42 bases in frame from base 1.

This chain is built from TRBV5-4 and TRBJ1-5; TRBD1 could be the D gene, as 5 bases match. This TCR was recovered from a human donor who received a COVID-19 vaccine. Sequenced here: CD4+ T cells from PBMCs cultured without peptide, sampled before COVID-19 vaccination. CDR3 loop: CASSRAGVGQPQHF. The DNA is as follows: TGTGCCAGCAGCCGGGCGGGGGTGGGGCAGCCCCAGCATTTT.